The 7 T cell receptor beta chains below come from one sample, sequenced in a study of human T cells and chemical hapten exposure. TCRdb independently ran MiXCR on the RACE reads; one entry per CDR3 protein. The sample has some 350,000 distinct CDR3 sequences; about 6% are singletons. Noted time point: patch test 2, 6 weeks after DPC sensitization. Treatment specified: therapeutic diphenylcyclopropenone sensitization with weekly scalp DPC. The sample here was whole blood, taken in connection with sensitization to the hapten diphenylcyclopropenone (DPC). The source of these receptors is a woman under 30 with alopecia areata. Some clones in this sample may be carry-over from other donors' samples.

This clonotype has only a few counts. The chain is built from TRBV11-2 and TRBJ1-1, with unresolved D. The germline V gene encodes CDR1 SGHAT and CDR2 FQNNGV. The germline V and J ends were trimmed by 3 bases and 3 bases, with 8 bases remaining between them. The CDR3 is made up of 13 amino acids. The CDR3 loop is CASSFGRYTEAFF. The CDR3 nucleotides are TGTGCCAGCAGCTTTGGCCGGTACACTGAAGCTTTCTTT.

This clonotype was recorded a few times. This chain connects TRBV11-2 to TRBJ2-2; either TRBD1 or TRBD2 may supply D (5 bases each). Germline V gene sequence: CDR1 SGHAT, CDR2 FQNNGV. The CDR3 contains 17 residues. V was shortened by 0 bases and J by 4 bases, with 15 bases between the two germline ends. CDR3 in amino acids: CASSLDLRGGGTGELFF. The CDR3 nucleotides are TGTGCCAGCAGCTTAGACCTGAGGGGTGGCGGCACCGGGGAGCTGTTTTTT.

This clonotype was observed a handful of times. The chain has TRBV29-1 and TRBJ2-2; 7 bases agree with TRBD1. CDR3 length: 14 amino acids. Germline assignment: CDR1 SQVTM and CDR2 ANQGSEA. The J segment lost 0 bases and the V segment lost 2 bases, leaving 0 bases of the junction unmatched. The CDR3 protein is CSVEQGANTGELFF. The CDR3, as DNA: TGCAGCGTTGAACAGGGGGCGAACACCGGGGAGCTGTTTTTT.

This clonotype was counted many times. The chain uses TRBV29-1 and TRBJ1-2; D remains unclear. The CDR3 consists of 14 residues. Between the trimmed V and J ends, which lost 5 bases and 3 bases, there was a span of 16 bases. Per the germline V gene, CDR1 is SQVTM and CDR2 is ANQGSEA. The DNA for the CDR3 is TGCAGCGTTCGGACCCTTGGAGGAGACTATGGCTACACCTTC. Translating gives CSVRTLGGDYGYTF. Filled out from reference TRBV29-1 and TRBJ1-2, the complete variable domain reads SAVISQKPSRDICQRGTSLTIQCQVDSQVTMMFWYRQQPGQSLTLIATANQGSEATYESGFVIDKFPISRPNLTFSTLTVSNMSPEDSSIYLCSVRTLGGDYGYTFGSGTRLTVV.

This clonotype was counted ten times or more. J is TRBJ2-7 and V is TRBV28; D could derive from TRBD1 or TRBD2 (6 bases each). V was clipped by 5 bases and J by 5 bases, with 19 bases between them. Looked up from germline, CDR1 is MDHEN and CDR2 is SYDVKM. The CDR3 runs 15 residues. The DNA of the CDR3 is TGTGCCAGCAGTGCCCCGGGGGCCCTAGGAGACGAGCAGTACTTC. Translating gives CASSAPGALGDEQYF.

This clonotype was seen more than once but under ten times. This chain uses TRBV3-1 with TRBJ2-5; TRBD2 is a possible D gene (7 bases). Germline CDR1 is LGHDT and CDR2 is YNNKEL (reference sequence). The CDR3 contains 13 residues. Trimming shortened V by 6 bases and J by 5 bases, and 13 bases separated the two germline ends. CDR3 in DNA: TGTGCCAGCAGTCGGGGGGCCCAGGAGACCCAGTACTTC. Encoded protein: CASSRGAQETQYF.

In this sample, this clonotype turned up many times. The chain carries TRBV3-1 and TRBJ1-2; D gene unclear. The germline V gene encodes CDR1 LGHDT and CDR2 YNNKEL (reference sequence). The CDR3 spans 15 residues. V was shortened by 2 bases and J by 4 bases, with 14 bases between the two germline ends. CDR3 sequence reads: CASSQIADLGYGYTF. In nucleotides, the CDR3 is TGTGCCAGCAGCCAAATTGCCGACTTGGGCTATGGCTACACCTTC.